This record concerns one TCR beta chain sequence. The germline V gene has CDR1 LNHDA and CDR2 SQIVND (reference sequence). The V and J ends lost 5 bases and 4 bases, in that order; junction bases with no gene match: 3. This CDR3 comprises 14 residues. TCRdb keeps only in-frame clones here, not all; method: immunoSEQ multiplex PCR. The repertoire holds 160,000 or so clones, with about 80% as singletons. The sample originates from a study of blood T cell repertoires in COVID-19. The TCR originated in a human donor in a cohort sampled during active COVID-19. The specimen sequenced was peripheral blood. The rearrangement links TRBV19 to TRBJ2-7; 12 bases agree with TRBD2. CDR3 sequence (DNA): TGTGCCAGTAGTCAGACTAGCGGGAGTTACGAGCAGTACTTC. Translated: CASSQTSGSYEQYF.